This TCR beta chain is drawn from a study of blood T cell repertoires in COVID-19. The overall study: From T cells, B-cell-depleted T cells, or PBMCs came the material, which was cDNA or gDNA.

Assay: immunoSEQ multiplex PCR; the TCRdb copy retains only in-frame clones and omits some. The sample carries about 190,000 clones, around 79% recorded once. Germline CDR1 is MRHNA and CDR2 is SNTAGT. V lost 2 bases, J lost 6 bases, and 5 bases stayed unmatched. The CDR3 extends over 14 amino acids. What was sequenced was peripheral blood. This chain uses TRBV6-4 with TRBJ1-2; 8 bases are a match to TRBD1. The sequence was obtained from a woman between 50 and 59 years old with acute or convalescent COVID-19. The DNA of the CDR3 is TGTGCCAGCAGTGACCAGGCAGGGGGCAATGGCTACACCTTC. Amino acids: CASSDQAGGNGYTF.